This T cell receptor (beta chain) emerged from a study of T cell clonotyping in hematopoietic cell transplantation (dated by TCRdb to the early 2020s). With regard to the full study: A total of some 140 blood samples were gathered in the study from 35 to 45 consecutive transplant recipients along with their related donors. Recruitment of patients ran from 2015 to early 2017, and follow-up continued until late 2020 or until death. Results the study describes overall, beyond this receptor: Just a small fraction of recipient repertoires overlapped with donor repertoires, and more than 95% appeared de novo at the given depth. The sample size was limited, and CD4 and CD8 repertoire contributions could not be separated because cells were not sorted. Broader TCR repertoire diversity after transplant was predicted by Inverse Simpson Index values from donors and from recipients before transplant. Recipient TCR diversity fell after transplant, with pathologically expanded clonotypes rising progressively from day 30 to day 180.

The germline V gene supplies CDR1 MNHNS and CDR2 SASEGT. V loses 5 bases of germline sequence and J loses 8 bases, and the interval between the two ends is 13 bases. The CDR3 holds 13 amino acids from the cysteine to the phenylalanine. The CDR3 DNA has 39 bases and is translated from base 1. The immunoSEQ assay, a bias-controlled multiplex PCR using V- and J-specific primers, was used to amplify TCR beta CDR3 regions from genomic DNA. In a second PCR step, a proprietary barcode and Illumina adapter sequences were attached to the CDR3 amplicons. An Illumina MiSeq instrument was used to sequence the CDR3 libraries. The authors' pipeline ran thus. Export and quality control were done with immunoSEQ Analyzer 3.0, while downstream analyses used R Bioconductor and Immunarch. Repertoire metrics were calculated using only productive rearrangements within the normalized downsampled data set. Clonotypes larger than 5 templates in the normalized cohort were defined as pathologically expanded. The Inverse Simpson Index was used to measure repertoire diversity. The non-normalized data set was used for CMV-specificity analyses so that all clonotypes could be captured. In TCRdb, the immuneACCESS table is reduced to in-frame sequences with V and J assigned. These tables do not hold every clone; where another copy was compared, an unresolved V gene accounts for under half, and the others remain unexplained. Clone size and the V and J calls come from that table; the DNA yielded D and trimming. This sample has 7,000 to 9,000 clones in its table, and about 86% of those were observed once. The ten biggest clones cover under 7% of the sample.

What the time point label conveys for this sample: 100 days after allo-HCT. Recipient blood was collected about 28 days before transplant and at days 30, 100 and 180 after transplant. Nuclei Lysis Solution was used to extract genomic DNA from fresh or cryopreserved unfractionated peripheral blood mononuclear cells. As regards this clone: What antigen it recognizes has not been identified. Base qualities are missing; no much larger clone stands one base away.

Specimen: PBMCs, collected 100 days after allogeneic stem cell transplant. The TCR was taken from a male patient between 50 and 60 years old who had an allogeneic stem cell transplant from a related donor, so the T cells may come from the graft donor. Some clones in this sample may be carry-over from other donors' samples. The rearrangement combines TRBV6-1 with TRBJ1-5, with no D gene named confidently. CDR3 loop: CASSSARSEPQHF. The DNA is TGTGCCAGCAGTAGCGCTCGCTCTGAGCCCCAGCATTTT.